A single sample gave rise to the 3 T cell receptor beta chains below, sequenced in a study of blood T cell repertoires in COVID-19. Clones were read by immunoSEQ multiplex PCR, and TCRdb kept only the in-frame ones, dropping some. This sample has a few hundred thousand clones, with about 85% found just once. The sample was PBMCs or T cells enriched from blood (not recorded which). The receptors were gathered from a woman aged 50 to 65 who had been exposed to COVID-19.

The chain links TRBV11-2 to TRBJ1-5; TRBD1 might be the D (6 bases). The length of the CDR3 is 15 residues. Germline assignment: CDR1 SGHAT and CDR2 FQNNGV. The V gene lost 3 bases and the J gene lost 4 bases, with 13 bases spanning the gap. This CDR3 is CASSLSSGANQPQHF. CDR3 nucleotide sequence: TGTGCCAGCAGCTTGAGTTCAGGGGCGAATCAGCCCCAGCATTTT.

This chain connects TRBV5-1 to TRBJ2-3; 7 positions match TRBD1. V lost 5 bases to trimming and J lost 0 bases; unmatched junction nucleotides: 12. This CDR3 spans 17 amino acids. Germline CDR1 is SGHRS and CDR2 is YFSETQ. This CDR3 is CASSLTKQGSSTDTQYF. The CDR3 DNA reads TGCGCCAGCAGTCTCACTAAACAGGGGTCTAGCACAGATACGCAGTATTTT. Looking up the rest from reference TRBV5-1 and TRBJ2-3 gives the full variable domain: KAGVTQTPRYLIKTRGQQVTLSCSPISGHRSVSWYQQTPGQGLQFLFEYFSETQRNKGNFPGRFSGRQFSNSRSEMNVSTLELGDSALYLCASSLTKQGSSTDTQYFGPGTRLTVL.

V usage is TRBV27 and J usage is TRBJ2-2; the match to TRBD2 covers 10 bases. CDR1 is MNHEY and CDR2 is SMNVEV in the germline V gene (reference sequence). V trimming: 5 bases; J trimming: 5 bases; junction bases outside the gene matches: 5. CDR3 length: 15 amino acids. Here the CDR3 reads CASSPYSGGTGELFF. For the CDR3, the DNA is TGTGCCAGCAGTCCCTATAGCGGGGGGACCGGGGAGCTGTTTTTT.